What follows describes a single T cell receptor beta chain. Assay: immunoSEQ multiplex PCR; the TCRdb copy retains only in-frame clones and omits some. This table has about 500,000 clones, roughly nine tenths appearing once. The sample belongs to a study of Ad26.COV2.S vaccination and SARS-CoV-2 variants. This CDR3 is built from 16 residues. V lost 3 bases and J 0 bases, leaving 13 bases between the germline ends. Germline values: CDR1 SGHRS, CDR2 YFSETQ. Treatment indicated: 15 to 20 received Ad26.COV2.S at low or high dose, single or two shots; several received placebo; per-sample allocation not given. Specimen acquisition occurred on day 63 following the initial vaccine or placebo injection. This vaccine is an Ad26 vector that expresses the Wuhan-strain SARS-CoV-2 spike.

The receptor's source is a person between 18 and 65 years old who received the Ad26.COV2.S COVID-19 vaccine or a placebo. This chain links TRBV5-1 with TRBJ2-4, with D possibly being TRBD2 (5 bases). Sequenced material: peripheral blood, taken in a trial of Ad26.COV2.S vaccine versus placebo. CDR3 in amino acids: CASSSGLNGAKNIQYF. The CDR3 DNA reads TGCGCCAGCAGCTCTGGACTTAACGGAGCCAAAAACATTCAGTACTTC.